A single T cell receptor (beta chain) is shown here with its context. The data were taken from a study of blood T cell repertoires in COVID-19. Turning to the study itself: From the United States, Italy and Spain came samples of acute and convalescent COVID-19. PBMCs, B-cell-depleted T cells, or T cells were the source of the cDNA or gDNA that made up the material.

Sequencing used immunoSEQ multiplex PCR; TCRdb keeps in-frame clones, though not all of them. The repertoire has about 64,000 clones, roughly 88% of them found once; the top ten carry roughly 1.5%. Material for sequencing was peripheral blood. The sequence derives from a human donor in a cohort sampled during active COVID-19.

The CDR3 nucleotides read TGTGCCAGCAGCTTAGGAGCGGGACAGGGTAACAATGAGCAGTTCTTC. It translates to CASSLGAGQGNNEQFF. This chain links TRBV11-3 with TRBJ2-1, with 9 bases that match TRBD1. The CDR3 spans 16 residues. V shed 1 base, J shed 5 bases, and the junction held 6 bases outside the gene matches. Per germline, CDR1 SGHNT and CDR2 YENEEA.